Following are 26 T cell receptor beta chains from one sample sequenced in a study of T cell repertoires in cytomegalovirus infection. A single record per CDR3 protein comes from TCRdb applying MiXCR to the reads. Of around 340,000 distinct CDR3 sequences listed, about 28% are singletons. The antigens for these receptors are not known. The specimen was cultured PBMCs, collected from culture after CMV antigen stimulation. The receptors stem from a human donor in good health (CMV status not recorded). Some clones in this sample may be carry-over from other donors' samples.

This clonotype was observed a few times. J is TRBJ1-1 and V is TRBV14, with 8 bases matching TRBD1. Trimming at V came to 5 bases and at J to 3 bases, leaving 5 bases not matched to a gene. Germline CDR1 SGHDN, CDR2 FVKESK. This CDR3 has 14 amino acids. The CDR3 sequence is CASSSGGRYTEAFF. CDR3 in DNA: TGTGCCAGCAGCTCAGGGGGCAGGTACACTGAAGCTTTCTTT.

This chain joins TRBV24-1 and TRBJ1-5; D is unclear. This CDR3 is 16 amino acids long. The V gene lost 3 bases and the J gene lost 0 bases, with 11 bases spanning the gap. The germline V gene encodes CDR1 KGHDR and CDR2 SFDVKD. The CDR3 protein is CATSDGGDYSNQPQHF. Here the CDR3 DNA reads TGTGCCACCAGTGATGGTGGGGATTATAGCAATCAGCCCCAGCATTTT.

The genes are TRBV23-1 and TRBJ1-6, with a weak D call TRBD1 (6 bases). TRBV23-1 belongs to the ORF category, with a function that is uncertain. The CDR3 length is 14 residues. Trimming stripped 8 bases from V and 8 bases from J, with 16 bases between. DNA of the CDR3: TGCGCCAGCGGCCGAGGACAGACGGATTCACCCCTCCACTTT. Encoded protein: CASGRGQTDSPLHF.

The chain is built from TRBV4-1 and TRBJ1-1; D remains unclear. From germline, CDR1 is MGHRA and CDR2 YSYEKL. V was pared by 3 bases and J by 1 base, with 3 bases between. This CDR3 contains 12 residues. The CDR3 coding sequence is TGCGCCAGCAGCCACAAGAACACTGAAGCTTTCTTT. Amino acid sequence: CASSHKNTEAFF.

The chain employs TRBV7-3 and TRBJ2-1; 8 nucleotides align to TRBD2. Germline loops: CDR1 SGHTA, CDR2 FQGTGA. Trimming took 1 base from V and 4 from J; bases not matched to a gene: 3. This CDR3 is 15 amino acids long. In DNA, the CDR3 is TGTGCCAGCAGCTTAAGTAGCGGGGTATACAATGAGCAGTTCTTC. It is translated as CASSLSSGVYNEQFF.

This clonotype was observed many times. V usage is TRBV7-6 and J usage is TRBJ1-1; D call uncertain. CDR3 length: 15 residues. V lost 0 bases to trimming and J lost 5 bases, with 13 bases between them. In germline, CDR1 is SGHVS, CDR2 FNYEAQ. Here the CDR3 reads CASSLALAAGTEAFF. The CDR3 region has the DNA TGTGCCAGCAGCTTAGCGCTGGCCGCCGGAACTGAAGCTTTCTTT.

This clonotype was seen more than once but under ten times. V gene TRBV7-8 combines with J gene TRBJ1-2; TRBD1 agrees at 7 bases. The germline V gene has CDR1 SGHVS and CDR2 FQNEAQ. The V and J ends lost 2 bases and 4 bases, in that order; junction bases with no gene match: 7. The CDR3 has 15 amino acids. CDR3: CASSLMGRGPYGYTF. CDR3 nucleotide sequence: TGTGCCAGCAGCTTAATGGGGAGGGGGCCCTATGGCTACACCTTC.

This clonotype was detected only a few times. This chain links TRBV20-1 with TRBJ2-1; the match to TRBD2 covers 9 bases. The CDR3 has 14 residues. V lost 6 bases, J lost 6 bases, and 9 bases stayed unmatched. The germline gives CDR1 DFQATT, CDR2 SNEGSKA (reference sequence). The CDR3 sequence is CSALAGADSNEQFF. The CDR3 DNA follows: TGCAGTGCGTTAGCGGGGGCAGACAGCAATGAGCAGTTCTTC.

This clonotype was detected only a few times. V and J are TRBV20-1 and TRBJ2-5; 7 bases align to TRBD2. Germline V CDR1 and CDR2: DFQATT, SNEGSKA (reference sequence). Trimming cost V 1 base and J 2 bases; bases outside gene matches: 10. The CDR3 is 16 amino acids. The CDR3 DNA reads as TGCAGTGCTAGAGGAAGGGCGGGAGTGCAGCAAGAGACCCAGTACTTC. Translated, it gives CSARGRAGVQQETQYF.

This clonotype has a count of ten or more. V and J are TRBV7-6 and TRBJ1-5; D gene uncertain. Germline assignment: CDR1 SGHVS and CDR2 FNYEAQ. This CDR3 spans 15 amino acids. V was pared by 5 bases and J by 4 bases, with 15 bases between. The CDR3 sequence is CASSPSLRSNQPQHF. CDR3 nucleotides: TGTGCCAGCAGCCCGTCGCTCAGAAGTAATCAGCCCCAGCATTTT.

This sequence joins TRBV7-3 and TRBJ1-1; no clear D. The CDR3 is made up of 15 amino acids. V was cut by 6 bases and J by 3 bases, with 17 bases left in between. Per the germline V gene, CDR1 is SGHTA and CDR2 is FQGTGA. In DNA, the CDR3 is TGTGCCAGCAGTCCCAGTCCTGGGTGGGACACTGAAGCTTTCTTT. It yields the protein CASSPSPGWDTEAFF.

This clonotype was counted many times. V is TRBV29-1 and J is TRBJ1-2; TRBD1 is a possible D gene (5 bases). The ends were cut back, 4 bases at V and 4 bases at J, with 10 bases in the middle. The CDR3 is 12 amino acids. The V gene's germline CDR1 is SQVTM and CDR2 ANQGSEA. This chain's CDR3 is CSVARGPYGYTF. In DNA form, the CDR3 reads TGCAGCGTTGCCCGGGGCCCCTATGGCTACACCTTC.

Comment on this clonotype: Germline and junction disagree at one end, which may indicate a read error. The CDR3, as DNA: TGTGCCAGCAGTTTATCAGGCCTCCATTGGGATTTT. It codes for CASSLSGLHWDF. The chain uses TRBV27 and TRBJ2-3; D remains ambiguous. There are 12 residues in the CDR3. CDR1 and CDR2 (germline): MNHEY, SMNVEV (reference sequence).

This clonotype was seen more than once but under ten times. V is TRBV19 and J is TRBJ1-2, with no clear D. Germline V gene data show CDR1 as LNHDA and CDR2 as SQIVND (reference sequence). The CDR3 extends over 11 amino acids. V was trimmed by 8 bases and J by 6 bases, leaving 10 bases between them. CDR3 DNA sequence: TGTGCCAGTTCTGAGATGGATGGCTACACCTTC. Encoded protein: CASSEMDGYTF.

This clonotype was seen more than once but under ten times. This chain joins TRBV4-2 and TRBJ2-7; D possibly corresponds to TRBD1 (5 bases). Germline-derived CDR1 and CDR2 are LGHNA and YNFKEQ. With 0 bases removed from V and 0 bases from J, the gap between germline ends came to 9 bases. The CDR3 runs 15 residues. CDR3 in amino acids: CASSQDIQGSYEQYF. CDR3 nucleotides: TGTGCCAGCAGCCAAGATATTCAGGGCTCCTACGAGCAGTACTTC.

This clonotype was picked up a small number of times. V usage is TRBV7-2 and J usage is TRBJ1-5; 11 nucleotides line up with TRBD1. The CDR3 is 17 residues long. CDR1 is SGHTA, CDR2 FQGNSA, per germline. The V gene end was trimmed by 3 bases and the J gene end by 6 bases; junction bases not matched to a gene: 10. The DNA of the CDR3 is TGTGCCAGCAGCTTTAAAGGGGGACAGGGGGTAAGTCAGCCCCAGCATTTT. Translated, it gives CASSFKGGQGVSQPQHF.

CDR3 in amino acids: CATSGRDSKTYQETQYF. Written as DNA, the CDR3 is TGTGCCACCAGCGGCCGGGACAGCAAGACGTACCAAGAGACCCAGTACTTC. The rearrangement uses TRBV15 and TRBJ2-5; 7 bases fit TRBD1. The germline V gene encodes CDR1 LNHNV and CDR2 YYDKDF (reference sequence). There are 17 residues in the CDR3. The trim removed 5 bases at V and 0 bases at J, leaving 12 bases unmatched.

This clonotype was observed a handful of times. This chain uses TRBV19 with TRBJ1-6, with 7 bases lining up with TRBD1. Germline CDR1 LNHDA, CDR2 SQIVND (reference sequence). The CDR3 is 15 residues long. Trimming removed 7 bases from V and 2 bases from J; junction bases left unmatched: 5. The CDR3 bases are TGTGCCAGTACCCCAGGGGGAACCTATAATTCACCCCTCCACTTT. This codes for CASTPGGTYNSPLHF.

This rearrangement joins TRBV25-1 to TRBJ1-4; D gene ambiguous. Germline values: CDR1 MGHDK, CDR2 SYGVNS. V was trimmed by 3 bases and J by 12 bases, leaving 8 bases between them. The CDR3 is 11 amino acids. The CDR3 spells CASSENRELFF. CDR3 bases: TGTGCCAGCAGTGAGAATAGGGAACTGTTTTTT.

The chain couples TRBV7-6 to TRBJ1-1; TRBD1 is a possible D gene (5 bases). Germline V gene lookup returns CDR1 SGHVS and CDR2 FNYEAQ. The CDR3 spans 13 residues. V was pared by 8 bases and J by 1 base, with 11 bases between. CDR3 residues: CASRLQENTEAFF. CDR3 nucleotide sequence: TGTGCCAGCCGTTTACAGGAGAACACTGAAGCTTTCTTT.

This clonotype came up a few times. This chain uses TRBV11-2 with TRBJ1-2, with 9 positions matching TRBD1. Germline CDR1 reads SGHAT; CDR2 reads FQNNGV. This CDR3 is built from 16 residues. Germline trimming cut 5 bases from V and 0 bases from J; bases unmatched to any gene: 7. CDR3: CASSQNRGPPNYGYTF. The DNA of the CDR3 is TGTGCCAGCAGCCAGAACAGGGGGCCTCCTAACTATGGCTACACCTTC.

This chain joins TRBV11-1 and TRBJ1-2; D is possibly TRBD1 (5 bases). Germline lookup yields CDR1 SGHAT and CDR2 FQDESV (reference sequence). V lost 3 bases and J lost 4, with 21 bases in between. The CDR3 sequence is 17 residues long. The CDR3 here is CASSLGPTLSDLYGYTF. In nucleotides, the CDR3 is TGTGCCAGCAGCTTGGGGCCGACGCTATCGGACCTCTATGGCTACACCTTC.

This clonotype came up many times. The chain employs TRBV7-2 and TRBJ2-2; TRBD1 might be the D (6 bases). Germline V gives CDR1 SGHTA, CDR2 FQGNSA. The CDR3 runs 15 residues. With 5 bases removed from V and 5 bases from J, the gap between germline ends came to 15 bases. The CDR3 DNA reads TGTGCCAGCAGCGTTAGTCCCCAGGGGACCGGGGAGCTGTTTTTT. It yields the protein CASSVSPQGTGELFF. The full variable domain, rest sourced from reference TRBV7-2 and TRBJ2-2, is GAGVSQSPSNKVTEKGKDVELRCDPISGHTALYWYRQSLGQGLEFLIYFQGNSAPDKSGLPSDRFSAERTGGSVSTLTIQRTQQEDSAVYLCASSVSPQGTGELFFGEGSRLTVL.

The V gene is TRBV5-6, the J gene TRBJ2-1; the D is unclear. CDR3 size: 15 residues. Trimming pared 4 bases from V and 6 bases from J, leaving 17 bases between. Germline CDR1 and CDR2: SGHDT and YYEEEE. The CDR3 here is CASSLYTLSGNEQFF. The CDR3 coding sequence is TGTGCCAGCAGCCTTTACACCCTTTCGGGCAATGAGCAGTTCTTC.

V is TRBV12-5 and J is TRBJ2-3; the D is unclear. The germline gives CDR1 LGHNT, CDR2 FRNRAP. The CDR3 totals 14 residues. The V and J ends lost 1 base and 1 base respectively, with 6 bases between them. For the CDR3, the DNA is TGTGCTAGTGGTTTGGAAAGCGGCACAGATACGCAGTATTTT. Protein: CASGLESGTDTQYF.

The rearrangement joins TRBV13 to TRBJ2-1; D is ambiguous. V was pared by 5 bases and J by 9 bases, with 11 bases between. The CDR3 is made up of 12 amino acids. Germline assignment: CDR1 PRHDT and CDR2 FYEKMQ (reference sequence). As DNA, the CDR3 is TGTGCCAGCAGCCCCAACGCGGCTGAGCAGTTCTTC. Protein product: CASSPNAAEQFF.